The rows below give T cell receptor beta chains drawn from one sample of a study of cytomegalovirus exposure and HLA in healthy donors. Using immunoSEQ multiplex PCR, the repertoire was profiled, and TCRdb retains in-frame clones only, with some absent. The sample yields 200,000 to 250,000 clones, approximately 87% seen once. Sequencing was performed on PBMCs. Every receptor here comes from a woman aged 18-29 years in good health and CMV-seronegative. The CDR3 runs from the conserved cysteine through the conserved F or W. The D gene is left open where the match is weak. The size of a clone is reported for some rows only, either as once, few or many, or as a class for expanded clones.

j_call: TRBJ1-5
v_call: TRBV6-1
d_call: NA
clone_size: NA
cdr3_aa: CASSEAWGSNQPQHF
cdr3_nt: TGTGCCAGCAGTGAAGCCTGGGGAAGCAATCAGCCCCAGCATTTT

j_call: TRBJ1-1
v_call: TRBV29-1
d_call: TRBD1
clone_size: NA
cdr3_aa: CSVVPGQGISEAFF
cdr3_nt: TGCAGCGTTGTGCCGGGACAGGGGATATCTGAAGCTTTCTTT

j_call: TRBJ2-7
v_call: TRBV10-3
d_call: NA
clone_size: few
cdr3_aa: CAISEASALEQYF
cdr3_nt: TGTGCCATCAGTGAGGCGTCCGCGCTCGAGCAGTACTTC

j_call: TRBJ2-1
v_call: TRBV28
d_call: NA
clone_size: NA
cdr3_aa: CASSFPTGYNEQFF
cdr3_nt: TGTGCCAGCAGTTTCCCGACAGGCTACAATGAGCAGTTCTTC

j_call: TRBJ1-2
v_call: TRBV5-4
d_call: NA
clone_size: NA
cdr3_aa: CASSLFGDYGYTF
cdr3_nt: TGTGCCAGCAGCTTGTTCGGAGACTATGGCTACACCTTC

j_call: TRBJ2-7
v_call: TRBV4-1
d_call: TRBD2
clone_size: NA
cdr3_aa: CASSQGLAGEVSYYEQYF
cdr3_nt: TGCGCCAGCAGCCAAGGTCTAGCGGGAGAAGTGTCCTACTACGAGCAGTACTTC

j_call: TRBJ1-5
v_call: TRBV28
d_call: TRBD1
clone_size: NA
cdr3_aa: CASSEFLGTGNQPQHF
cdr3_nt: TGTGCCAGCAGCGAATTTTTGGGGACAGGGAATCAGCCCCAGCATTTT

j_call: TRBJ1-4
v_call: TRBV7-8
d_call: TRBD1
clone_size: NA
cdr3_aa: CASSWQGVATNEKLFF
cdr3_nt: TGTGCCAGCAGCTGGCAGGGGGTTGCAACTAATGAAAAACTGTTTTTT

j_call: TRBJ2-7
v_call: TRBV4-2
d_call: TRBD1
clone_size: NA
cdr3_aa: CASSQGDSSYEQYF
cdr3_nt: TGTGCCAGCAGCCAAGGGGACAGCTCCTACGAGCAGTACTTC

j_call: TRBJ1-1
v_call: TRBV6-5
d_call: NA
clone_size: NA
cdr3_aa: CASSYRLGDPNTEAFF
cdr3_nt: TGTGCCAGCAGTTACCGACTGGGGGACCCGAACACTGAAGCTTTCTTT

j_call: TRBJ2-7
v_call: TRBV4-1
d_call: NA
clone_size: few
cdr3_aa: CASSQAQNYEQYF
cdr3_nt: TGCGCCAGCAGCCAAGCGCAGAACTACGAGCAGTACTTC

j_call: TRBJ2-1
v_call: TRBV9
d_call: TRBD2
clone_size: few
cdr3_aa: CASSVDGTTLDEQFF
cdr3_nt: TGTGCCAGCAGCGTAGATGGGACTACCTTGGATGAGCAGTTCTTC

j_call: TRBJ2-7
v_call: TRBV5-1
d_call: TRBD1
clone_size: NA
cdr3_aa: CASSPTGGHLSYEQYF
cdr3_nt: TGCGCCAGCAGCCCGACAGGGGGCCACCTCTCCTACGAGCAGTACTTC

j_call: TRBJ2-7
v_call: TRBV1
d_call: NA
clone_size: NA
cdr3_aa: CTSSQFCLTYEQYF
cdr3_nt: TGCACCAGCAGCCAATTTTGCCTCACCTACGAGCAGTACTTC

j_call: TRBJ1-2
v_call: TRBV27
d_call: NA
clone_size: NA
cdr3_aa: CASRDPSLSNYGYTF
cdr3_nt: TGTGCCAGCAGAGACCCCAGCCTCTCTAACTATGGCTACACCTTC

j_call: TRBJ2-5
v_call: TRBV30
d_call: TRBD2
clone_size: NA
cdr3_aa: CAWGRPDGGGFPQETQYF
cdr3_nt: TGTGCCTGGGGTCGCCCCGACGGGGGGGGCTTCCCCCAAGAGACCCAGTACTTC

j_call: TRBJ1-1
v_call: TRBV27
d_call: NA
clone_size: NA
cdr3_aa: CASSLTTENTEAFF
cdr3_nt: TGTGCCAGCAGTCTAACGACGGAGAACACTGAAGCTTTCTTT

j_call: TRBJ2-2
v_call: TRBV19
d_call: NA
clone_size: NA
cdr3_aa: CATRPGAGELFF
cdr3_nt: TGTGCCACGAGACCGGGGGCCGGGGAGCTGTTTTTT

j_call: TRBJ2-5
v_call: TRBV30
d_call: TRBD2
clone_size: once
cdr3_aa: CAWSKGTTLIETQYF
cdr3_nt: TGTGCCTGGAGCAAAGGGACTACATTGATAGAGACCCAGTACTTC

j_call: TRBJ2-7
v_call: TRBV7-9
d_call: TRBD1
clone_size: few
cdr3_aa: CASSLGGTGAPYEQYF
cdr3_nt: TGTGCCAGCAGCTTAGGGGGGACAGGGGCCCCCTACGAGCAGTACTTC

j_call: TRBJ2-5
v_call: TRBV5-4
d_call: TRBD1
clone_size: NA
cdr3_aa: CASSTDRGLETQYF
cdr3_nt: TGTGCCAGCAGCACGGACAGGGGGCTAGAGACCCAGTACTTC

j_call: TRBJ2-7
v_call: TRBV5-1
d_call: NA
clone_size: NA
cdr3_aa: CASSLDGTVYEQYF
cdr3_nt: TGTGCCAGCAGCTTGGATGGTACCGTCTACGAGCAGTACTTC

j_call: TRBJ2-3
v_call: TRBV5-1
d_call: TRBD2
clone_size: NA
cdr3_aa: CASSLVGGSTDTQYF
cdr3_nt: TGCGCCAGCAGCTTGGTCGGGGGGAGCACAGATACGCAGTATTTT

j_call: TRBJ1-1
v_call: TRBV5-1
d_call: TRBD1
clone_size: NA
cdr3_aa: CASSSRTGDVGHTEAFF
cdr3_nt: TGCGCCAGCAGCTCCAGGACAGGGGATGTGGGTCACACTGAAGCTTTCTTT

j_call: TRBJ1-2
v_call: TRBV5-6
d_call: TRBD1
clone_size: NA
cdr3_aa: CASSFEPYTGGLNGYTF
cdr3_nt: TGTGCCAGCAGCTTCGAACCCTATACAGGGGGCTTGAATGGCTACACCTTC

j_call: TRBJ1-1
v_call: TRBV7-9
d_call: NA
clone_size: NA
cdr3_aa: CASSLLSTEAFF
cdr3_nt: TGTGCCAGCAGCTTACTGAGCACTGAAGCTTTCTTT

j_call: TRBJ2-7
v_call: TRBV5-1
d_call: TRBD1
clone_size: NA
cdr3_aa: CASSLSTGSEQYF
cdr3_nt: TGCGCCAGCAGCCTATCGACAGGGTCCGAGCAGTACTTC

j_call: TRBJ2-3
v_call: TRBV6-5
d_call: TRBD1
clone_size: NA
cdr3_aa: CASSMDRGLLDTQYF
cdr3_nt: TGTGCCAGCAGTATGGACAGGGGACTCCTGGATACGCAGTATTTT

j_call: TRBJ1-1
v_call: TRBV30
d_call: TRBD1
clone_size: NA
cdr3_aa: CAWSPGTVGTEAFF
cdr3_nt: TGTGCCTGGAGTCCCGGGACAGTGGGTACTGAAGCTTTCTTT

j_call: TRBJ1-4
v_call: TRBV2
d_call: TRBD1
clone_size: NA
cdr3_aa: CASSLTGQTPTNF
cdr3_nt: TGTGCCAGCAGCCTTACGGGACAGACGCCGACCAATTTT

j_call: TRBJ2-7
v_call: TRBV6-1
d_call: TRBD2
clone_size: few
cdr3_aa: CASRIGGVRYEQYF
cdr3_nt: TGTGCCAGCAGGATTGGGGGGGTACGGTACGAGCAGTACTTC

j_call: TRBJ1-1
v_call: TRBV2
d_call: NA
clone_size: NA
cdr3_aa: CASNDRPNTEAFF
cdr3_nt: TGTGCCAGCAACGACCGCCCGAACACTGAAGCTTTCTTT

j_call: TRBJ2-4
v_call: TRBV2
d_call: NA
clone_size: NA
cdr3_aa: CASSPSGGGTDIQYF
cdr3_nt: TGTGCCAGCAGCCCCTCGGGTGGGGGCACCGACATTCAGTACTTC

j_call: TRBJ1-5
v_call: TRBV19
d_call: NA
clone_size: NA
cdr3_aa: CASSIGAKPQHF
cdr3_nt: TGTGCCAGTAGTATTGGGGCTAAGCCCCAGCATTTT

j_call: TRBJ2-2
v_call: TRBV7-8
d_call: NA
clone_size: NA
cdr3_aa: CASSLGWNTGELFF
cdr3_nt: TGTGCCAGCAGCTTAGGGTGGAACACCGGGGAGCTGTTTTTT

j_call: TRBJ2-7
v_call: TRBV5-1
d_call: NA
clone_size: NA
cdr3_aa: CASSLDWTYEQYF
cdr3_nt: TGCGCCAGCAGCTTGGACTGGACCTACGAGCAGTACTTC

j_call: TRBJ2-7
v_call: TRBV28
d_call: NA
clone_size: once
cdr3_aa: CAIRPPQGYEQYF
cdr3_nt: TGTGCCATCCGACCCCCACAAGGCTACGAGCAGTACTTC

j_call: TRBJ2-5
v_call: TRBV29-1
d_call: NA
clone_size: NA
cdr3_aa: CSVVFQTRETQYF
cdr3_nt: TGCAGCGTTGTTTTTCAGACGAGGGAGACCCAGTACTTC

j_call: TRBJ2-7
v_call: TRBV7-8
d_call: TRBD2
clone_size: once
cdr3_aa: CASRLAGRNEQYF
cdr3_nt: TGTGCCAGTCGACTAGCGGGGAGGAACGAGCAGTACTTC

j_call: TRBJ2-7
v_call: TRBV6-1
d_call: TRBD1
clone_size: NA
cdr3_aa: CASSGDSHYEQYF
cdr3_nt: TGTGCCAGCAGTGGGGACAGCCACTACGAGCAGTACTTC

j_call: TRBJ2-7
v_call: TRBV7-2
d_call: NA
clone_size: NA
cdr3_aa: CASSLALEGEQYF
cdr3_nt: TGTGCCAGCAGCTTAGCCCTCGAAGGGGAGCAGTACTTC

j_call: TRBJ2-7
v_call: TRBV18
d_call: NA
clone_size: NA
cdr3_aa: CASSPGVSREQYF
cdr3_nt: TGTGCCAGCTCACCGGGGGTCTCTCGCGAGCAGTACTTC

j_call: TRBJ1-6
v_call: TRBV11-2
d_call: TRBD1
clone_size: once
cdr3_aa: CASSPRRGQGGYNSPLHF
cdr3_nt: TGTGCCAGCAGCCCTAGGCGGGGACAGGGAGGTTATAATTCACCCCTCCACTTT

j_call: TRBJ1-1
v_call: TRBV25-1
d_call: NA
clone_size: NA
cdr3_aa: CASSPSPGTEAFF
cdr3_nt: TGTGCCAGCAGTCCTAGCCCTGGGACTGAAGCTTTCTTT

j_call: TRBJ2-4
v_call: TRBV27
d_call: NA
clone_size: NA
cdr3_aa: CASSLVTGRSPTKNIQYF
cdr3_nt: TGTGCCAGCAGTTTAGTCACAGGGCGTTCTCCGACCAAAAACATTCAGTACTTC

j_call: TRBJ2-4
v_call: TRBV27
d_call: NA
clone_size: NA
cdr3_aa: CASSLDRRTLAKNIQYF
cdr3_nt: TGTGCCAGCAGTTTAGACCGACGGACTCTAGCCAAAAACATTCAGTACTTC

j_call: TRBJ1-2
v_call: TRBV28
d_call: TRBD1
clone_size: few
cdr3_aa: CASSLLTGGGGYTF
cdr3_nt: TGTGCCAGCAGTTTGTTAACAGGGGGCGGTGGCTACACCTTC

j_call: TRBJ1-2
v_call: TRBV7-3
d_call: NA
clone_size: NA
cdr3_aa: CASSQTAGGTGYTF
cdr3_nt: TGTGCCAGCAGCCAAACCGCTGGGGGGACTGGCTACACCTTC

j_call: TRBJ2-7
v_call: TRBV28
d_call: NA
clone_size: NA
cdr3_aa: CASSFSSVSSYEQYF
cdr3_nt: TGTGCCAGCAGTTTCTCCAGTGTGTCCTCCTACGAGCAGTACTTC

j_call: TRBJ1-2
v_call: TRBV12-2
d_call: NA
clone_size: once
cdr3_aa: CASRLVETGKGDGYTF
cdr3_nt: TGTGCAAGTCGCTTAGTCGAGACAGGGAAGGGGGATGGCTACACCTTC

j_call: TRBJ2-7
v_call: TRBV29-1
d_call: NA
clone_size: NA
cdr3_aa: CSVEEGSVEQYF
cdr3_nt: TGCAGCGTTGAAGAGGGTTCGGTCGAGCAGTACTTC

j_call: TRBJ2-2
v_call: TRBV6-5
d_call: NA
clone_size: NA
cdr3_aa: CASSEDPRAGELFF
cdr3_nt: TGTGCCAGCAGTGAGGACCCAAGGGCCGGGGAGCTGTTTTTT

j_call: TRBJ1-2
v_call: TRBV5-6
d_call: NA
clone_size: NA
cdr3_aa: CASSPGLGVIYGYTF
cdr3_nt: TGTGCCAGCAGCCCTGGCCTGGGGGTGATCTATGGCTACACCTTC

j_call: TRBJ1-2
v_call: TRBV7-9
d_call: NA
clone_size: NA
cdr3_aa: CASSPQSRLNYGYTF
cdr3_nt: TGTGCCAGCAGCCCCCAATCACGGCTTAACTATGGCTACACCTTC

j_call: TRBJ1-1
v_call: TRBV6-5
d_call: NA
clone_size: NA
cdr3_aa: CASSPSYPGVTEAFF
cdr3_nt: TGTGCCAGCAGTCCTTCCTACCCAGGGGTCACTGAAGCTTTCTTT

j_call: TRBJ2-3
v_call: TRBV9
d_call: NA
clone_size: NA
cdr3_aa: CASSPVGDPTDTQYF
cdr3_nt: TGTGCCAGCAGCCCAGTAGGGGACCCTACAGATACGCAGTATTTT

j_call: TRBJ2-3
v_call: TRBV30
d_call: TRBD2
clone_size: NA
cdr3_aa: CAWRLGRAPDTQYF
cdr3_nt: TGTGCCTGGAGACTCGGGAGGGCCCCAGATACGCAGTATTTT

j_call: TRBJ1-2
v_call: TRBV12-5
d_call: NA
clone_size: NA
cdr3_aa: CASGPFGQSNGYTF
cdr3_nt: TGTGCTAGTGGCCCATTCGGACAGTCAAATGGCTACACCTTC

j_call: TRBJ2-2
v_call: TRBV28
d_call: NA
clone_size: NA
cdr3_aa: CASSLAAGVTGELFF
cdr3_nt: TGTGCCAGCAGCCTGGCCGCAGGGGTCACCGGGGAGCTGTTTTTT